This TCR beta chain was captured by sequencing in a study of cytomegalovirus exposure and HLA in healthy donors. Study-wide results and caveats: Earlier analysis yielded a pattern in which most TCR beta V segments were productive about 87% or about 30% of the time. A missense variant in DCLRE1C was later tied to TCR beta V- and J-gene trimming. Usually a TCR sequence was rare, but some public TCRs were found in many donors.

Per the germline V gene, CDR1 is SGHDT and CDR2 is YYEEEE. The CDR3 is 17 residues long. V dropped 1 base and J dropped 0 bases, with 16 bases sitting between them. The PCR used 60 Vbeta and 13 Jbeta primers. Repertoires were generated with immunoSEQ multiplex PCR, while TCRdb's copy carries only in-frame clones and drops some. The table has about 190,000 clones, around 79% seen once. Nominally healthy donors were sampled, though unrecorded immune exposures were likely. Worth noting for this clone: Its antigen remains unknown.

The V and J genes are TRBV5-6 and TRBJ2-5; TRBD1 is a possible D gene (6 bases). The source of this sequence is a woman between 18 and 29 years old in good health and CMV-seronegative. The sequencing sample was made of PBMCs. In nucleotides, the CDR3 is TGTGCCAGCAGCTTGCGCCAGGACAGCGCCCACCAAGAGACCCAGTACTTC. Its translation is CASSLRQDSAHQETQYF.